The subject of this entry is one T cell receptor beta chain. Its antigen is currently unknown. The record originates from a study of Ad26.COV2.S vaccination and SARS-CoV-2 variants. Findings and caveats of the study: The study found higher spike-specific TCR breadth in vaccine than placebo recipients. Recipients of either vaccine or placebo displayed similar breadth of non-spike TCRs. Marked by substantial breadth, spike-specific CD8+ and CD4+ T cell responses were reportedly seen after vaccination.

Method: immunoSEQ multiplex PCR; TCRdb's copy keeps in-frame clones and lacks some. The data hold 300,000 to 400,000 clones, with about 87% observed a single time. V lost 2 bases and J lost 3, with 10 bases in between. This CDR3 is 14 amino acids long. Germline CDR1 is LGHNT and CDR2 is FRNRAP. Treatment noted: over 15 received Ad26.COV2.S at low or high dose, single or two shots; about 5 received placebo; per-sample allocation not given. Specimen acquisition occurred on day 63 following the initial vaccine or placebo injection. The receptor was derived from a person between 18 and 59 years old who received the Ad26.COV2.S COVID-19 vaccine or a placebo. Material: peripheral blood, obtained in a trial of Ad26.COV2.S vaccine versus placebo. The chain joins TRBV12-5 to TRBJ1-1; no firm D call. The CDR3 DNA reads as TGTGCTAGTGGTTTGAAGGAGAGCCACACTGAAGCTTTCTTT. Amino acids: CASGLKESHTEAFF.